This T cell receptor beta chain appears in the sequencing data of a study of blood T cell repertoires in COVID-19. In the study overall: The study drew acute and convalescent COVID-19 samples from the United States, Italy and Spain. T cells, B-cell-depleted T cells, or PBMCs provided the cDNA or gDNA that served as material.

Study processing details: Nucleated cell number was recorded as an estimate derived from reference gene primer amplification. The table came from immunoSEQ multiplex PCR; TCRdb's copy has only in-frame clones and leaves some out. V, J and clone size were drawn from that table, and D and trimming were deduced from the DNA. The sample includes about 74,000 clones, about four fifths seen only once; the top ten take roughly a sixth. Germline CDR1 is MGHRA and CDR2 is YSYEKL. With 1 base removed from V and 5 bases from J, the gap between germline ends came to 18 bases. The CDR3 is made up of 16 amino acids.

The source is a human donor in a cohort sampled during active COVID-19. The sequenced sample was peripheral blood. J is TRBJ2-7 and V is TRBV4-1, with D hard to call. Here the CDR3 DNA reads TGCGCCAGCAGCCAAGTTCCGACCGCATGGAGTCACGAGCAGTACTTC. It translates to CASSQVPTAWSHEQYF.